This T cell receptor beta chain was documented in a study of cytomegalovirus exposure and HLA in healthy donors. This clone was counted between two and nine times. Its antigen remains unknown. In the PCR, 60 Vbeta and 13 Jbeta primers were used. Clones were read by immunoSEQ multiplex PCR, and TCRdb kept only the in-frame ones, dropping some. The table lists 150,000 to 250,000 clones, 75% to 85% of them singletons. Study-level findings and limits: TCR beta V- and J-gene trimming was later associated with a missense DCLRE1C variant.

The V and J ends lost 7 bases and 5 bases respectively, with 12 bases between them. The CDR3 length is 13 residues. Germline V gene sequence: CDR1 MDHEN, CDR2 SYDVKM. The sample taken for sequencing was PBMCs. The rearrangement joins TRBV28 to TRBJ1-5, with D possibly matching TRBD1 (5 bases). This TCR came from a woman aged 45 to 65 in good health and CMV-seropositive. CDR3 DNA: TGTGCCAGCAACCCAGGGTTGTATCAGCCCCAGCATTTT. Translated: CASNPGLYQPQHF.